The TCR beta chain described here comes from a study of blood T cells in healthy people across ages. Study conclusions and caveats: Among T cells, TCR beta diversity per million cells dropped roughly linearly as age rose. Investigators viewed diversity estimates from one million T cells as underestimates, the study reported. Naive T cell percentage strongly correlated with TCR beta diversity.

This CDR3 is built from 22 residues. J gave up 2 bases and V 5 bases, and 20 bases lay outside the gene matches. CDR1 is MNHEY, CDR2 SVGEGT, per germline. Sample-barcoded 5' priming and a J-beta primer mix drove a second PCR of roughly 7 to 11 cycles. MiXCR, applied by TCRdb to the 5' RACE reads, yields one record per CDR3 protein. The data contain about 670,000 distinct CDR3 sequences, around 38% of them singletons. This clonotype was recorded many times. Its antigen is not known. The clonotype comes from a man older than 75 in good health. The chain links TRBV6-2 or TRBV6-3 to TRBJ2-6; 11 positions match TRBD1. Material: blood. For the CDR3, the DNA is TGTGCCAGCAGTGGGACAGTGGGACGTCAGGACAGGGGGCCAACTGGGGCCAACGTCCTGACTTTC. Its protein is CASSGTVGRQDRGPTGANVLTF.